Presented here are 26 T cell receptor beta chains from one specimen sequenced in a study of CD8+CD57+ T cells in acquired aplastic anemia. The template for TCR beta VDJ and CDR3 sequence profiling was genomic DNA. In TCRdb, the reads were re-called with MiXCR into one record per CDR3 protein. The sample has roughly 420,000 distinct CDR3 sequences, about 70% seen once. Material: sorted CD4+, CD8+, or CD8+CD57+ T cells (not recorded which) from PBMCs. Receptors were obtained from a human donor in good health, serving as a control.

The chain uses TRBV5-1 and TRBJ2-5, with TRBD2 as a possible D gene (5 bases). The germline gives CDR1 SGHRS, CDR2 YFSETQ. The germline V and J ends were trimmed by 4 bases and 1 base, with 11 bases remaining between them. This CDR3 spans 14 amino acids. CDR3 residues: CASSLAERQETQYF. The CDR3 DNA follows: TGCGCCAGCAGCCTAGCTGAGCGCCAAGAGACCCAGTACTTC. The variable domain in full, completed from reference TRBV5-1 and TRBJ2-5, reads KAGVTQTPRYLIKTRGQQVTLSCSPISGHRSVSWYQQTPGQGLQFLFEYFSETQRNKGNFPGRFSGRQFSNSRSEMNVSTLELGDSALYLCASSLAERQETQYFGPGTRLLVL.

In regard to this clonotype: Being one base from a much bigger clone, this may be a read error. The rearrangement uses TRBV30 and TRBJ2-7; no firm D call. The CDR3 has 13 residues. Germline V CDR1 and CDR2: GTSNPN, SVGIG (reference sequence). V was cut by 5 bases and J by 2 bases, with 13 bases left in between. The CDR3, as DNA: TGTGCCTGGGAGTCTCCGGCGACCTACGAGCAGTACTTC. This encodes CAWESPATYEQYF.

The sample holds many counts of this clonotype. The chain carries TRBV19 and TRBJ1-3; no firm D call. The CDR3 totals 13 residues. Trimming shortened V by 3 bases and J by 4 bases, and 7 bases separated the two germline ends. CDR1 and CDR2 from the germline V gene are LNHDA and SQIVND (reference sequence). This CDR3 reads CASSILQGNTIYF. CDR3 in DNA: TGTGCCAGTAGTATCCTACAGGGAAACACCATATATTTT.

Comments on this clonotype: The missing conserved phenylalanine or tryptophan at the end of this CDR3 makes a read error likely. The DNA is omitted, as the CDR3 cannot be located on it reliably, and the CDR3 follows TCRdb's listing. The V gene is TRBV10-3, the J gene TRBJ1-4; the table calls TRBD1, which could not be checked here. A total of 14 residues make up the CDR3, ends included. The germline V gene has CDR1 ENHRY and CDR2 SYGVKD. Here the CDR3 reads CAISLGDRDANLLH.

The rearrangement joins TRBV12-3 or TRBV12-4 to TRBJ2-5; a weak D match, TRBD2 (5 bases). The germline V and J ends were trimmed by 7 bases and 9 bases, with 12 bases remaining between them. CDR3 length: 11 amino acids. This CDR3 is CASKPLDSQYF. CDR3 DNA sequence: TGTGCCAGCAAGCCACTAGACTCCCAGTACTTC.

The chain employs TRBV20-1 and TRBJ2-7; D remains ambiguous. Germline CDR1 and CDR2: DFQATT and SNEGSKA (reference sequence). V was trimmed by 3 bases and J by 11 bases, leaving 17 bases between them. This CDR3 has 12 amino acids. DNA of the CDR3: TGCAGTGCTAGCCAAGGCGCCAAGGATAAGTACTTC. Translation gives CSASQGAKDKYF.

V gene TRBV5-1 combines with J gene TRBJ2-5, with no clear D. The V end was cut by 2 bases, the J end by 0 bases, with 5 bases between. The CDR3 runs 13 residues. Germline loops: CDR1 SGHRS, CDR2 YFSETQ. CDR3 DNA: TGCGCCAGCAGCTTTGACAACCAAGAGACCCAGTACTTC. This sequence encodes CASSFDNQETQYF.

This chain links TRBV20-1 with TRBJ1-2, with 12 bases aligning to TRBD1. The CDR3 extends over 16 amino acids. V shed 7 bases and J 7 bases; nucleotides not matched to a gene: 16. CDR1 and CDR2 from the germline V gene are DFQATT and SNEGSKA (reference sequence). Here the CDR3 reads CSVGSIMGQGAGGYTF. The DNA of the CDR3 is TGCAGTGTTGGCTCTATCATGGGACAGGGGGCGGGTGGCTACACCTTC.

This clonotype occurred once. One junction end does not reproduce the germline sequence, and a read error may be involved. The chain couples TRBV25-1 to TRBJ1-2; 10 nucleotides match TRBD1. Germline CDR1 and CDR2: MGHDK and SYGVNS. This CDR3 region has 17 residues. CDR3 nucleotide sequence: TGTGCCAGCAGTGAAATGGGGGCGGACAGGGGGAACTATGGCCACGCCTTC. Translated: CASSEMGADRGNYGHAF.

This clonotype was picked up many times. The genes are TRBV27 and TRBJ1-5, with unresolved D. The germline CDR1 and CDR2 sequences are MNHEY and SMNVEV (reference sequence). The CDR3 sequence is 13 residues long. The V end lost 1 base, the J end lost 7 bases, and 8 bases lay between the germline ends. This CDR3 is CASSLLDGQPQHF. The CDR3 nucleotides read TGTGCCAGCAGTTTATTGGACGGACAGCCCCAGCATTTT.

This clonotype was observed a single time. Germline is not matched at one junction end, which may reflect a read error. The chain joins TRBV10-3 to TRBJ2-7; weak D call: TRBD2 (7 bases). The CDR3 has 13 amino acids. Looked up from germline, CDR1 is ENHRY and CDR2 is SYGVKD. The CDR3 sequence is CASSEGGADEQYF. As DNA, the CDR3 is TGTGCCAGCAGTGAGGGGGGGGCAGACGAGCAGTACTTC.

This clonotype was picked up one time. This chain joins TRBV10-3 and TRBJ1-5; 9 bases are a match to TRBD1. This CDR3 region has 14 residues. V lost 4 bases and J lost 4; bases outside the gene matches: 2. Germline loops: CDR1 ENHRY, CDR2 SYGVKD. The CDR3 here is CAISGTGENQPQHF. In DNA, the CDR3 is TGTGCCATCAGTGGGACAGGGGAAAATCAGCCCCAGCATTTT.

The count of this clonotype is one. CDR3 residues: CASSLGQATTEAFF. CDR3 in DNA: TGTGCCAGCAGCCTCGGACAGGCTACCACTGAAGCTTTCTTT. V and J are TRBV5-8 and TRBJ1-1, with 7 bases fitting TRBD1. V trimming: 4 bases; J trimming: 4 bases; junction bases outside the gene matches: 7. CDR1 SGHTS and CDR2 YDEGEE come from the germline V gene. The CDR3 sequence is 14 residues long. Variable domain in full (rest from reference TRBV5-8 and TRBJ1-1): EAGVTQSPTHLIKTRGQQATLRCSPISGHTSVYWYQQALGLGLQFLLWYDEGEERNRGNFPPRFSGRQFPNYSSELNVNALELEDSALYLCASSLGQATTEAFFGQGTRLTVV.

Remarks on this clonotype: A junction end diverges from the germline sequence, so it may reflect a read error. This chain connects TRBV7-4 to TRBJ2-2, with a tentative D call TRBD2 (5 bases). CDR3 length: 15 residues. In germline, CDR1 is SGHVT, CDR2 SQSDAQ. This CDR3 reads CASSLYGPLAGELFF. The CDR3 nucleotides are TGTGCCAGCAGCTTATACGGACCGTTGGCCGGGGAGTTGTTTTTT. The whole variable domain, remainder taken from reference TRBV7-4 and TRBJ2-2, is GAGVSQSPRYKVAKRGRDVALRCDSISGHVTLYWYRQTLGQGSEVLTYSQSDAQRDKSGRPSGRFSAERPERSVSTLKIQRTEQGDSAVYLCASSLYGPLAGELFFGEGSRLTVL.

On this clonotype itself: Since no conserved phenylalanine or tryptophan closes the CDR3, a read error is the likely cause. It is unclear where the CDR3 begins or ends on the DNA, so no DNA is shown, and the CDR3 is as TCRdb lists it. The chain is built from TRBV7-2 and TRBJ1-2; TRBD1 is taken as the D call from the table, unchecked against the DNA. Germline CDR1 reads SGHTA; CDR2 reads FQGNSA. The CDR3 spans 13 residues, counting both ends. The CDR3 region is CASSSPQVLAYNE.

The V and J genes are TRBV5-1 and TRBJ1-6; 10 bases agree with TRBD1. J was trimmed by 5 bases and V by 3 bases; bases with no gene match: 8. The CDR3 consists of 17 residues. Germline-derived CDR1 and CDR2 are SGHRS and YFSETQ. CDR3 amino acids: CASSSWAGQGNNSPLHF. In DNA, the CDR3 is TGCGCCAGCAGCTCTTGGGCGGGACAGGGGAATAATTCACCCCTCCACTTT.

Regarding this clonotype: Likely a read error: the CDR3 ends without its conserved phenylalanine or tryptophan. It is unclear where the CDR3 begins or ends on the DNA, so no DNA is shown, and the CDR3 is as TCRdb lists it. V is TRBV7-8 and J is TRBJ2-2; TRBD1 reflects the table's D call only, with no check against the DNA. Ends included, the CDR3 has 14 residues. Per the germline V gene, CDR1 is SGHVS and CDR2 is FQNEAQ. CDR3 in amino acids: CASSVGARNTEAFS.

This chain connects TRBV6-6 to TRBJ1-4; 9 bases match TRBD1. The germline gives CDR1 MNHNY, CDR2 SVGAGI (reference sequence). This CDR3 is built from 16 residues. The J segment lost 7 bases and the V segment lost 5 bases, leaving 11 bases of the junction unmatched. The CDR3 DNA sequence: TGTGCCAGCAGTCGAAGAGGCAGGGACAGGGTTGAAAAACTGTTTTTT. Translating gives CASSRRGRDRVEKLFF.

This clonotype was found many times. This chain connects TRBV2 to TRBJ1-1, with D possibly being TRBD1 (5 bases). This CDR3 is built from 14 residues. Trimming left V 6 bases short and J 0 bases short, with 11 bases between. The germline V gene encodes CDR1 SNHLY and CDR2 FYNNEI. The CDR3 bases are TGTGCCAGCAGACTGGGACGGCTGAACACTGAAGCTTTCTTT. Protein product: CASRLGRLNTEAFF.

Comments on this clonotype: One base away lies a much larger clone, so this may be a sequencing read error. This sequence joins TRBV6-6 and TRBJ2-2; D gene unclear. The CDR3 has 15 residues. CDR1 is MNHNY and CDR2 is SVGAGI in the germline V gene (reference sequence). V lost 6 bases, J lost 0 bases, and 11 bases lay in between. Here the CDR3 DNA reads TGTGCCAGCAGCTCGACACGCGCGAACACCGGGGAGCTGTTTTTT. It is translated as CASSSTRANTGELFF.

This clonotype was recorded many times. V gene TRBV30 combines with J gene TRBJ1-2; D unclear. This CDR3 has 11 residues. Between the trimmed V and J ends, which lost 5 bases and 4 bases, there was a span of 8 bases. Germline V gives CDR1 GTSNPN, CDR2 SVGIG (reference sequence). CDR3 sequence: CAWAQSYGYTF. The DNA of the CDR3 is TGTGCCTGGGCCCAATCCTATGGCTACACCTTC. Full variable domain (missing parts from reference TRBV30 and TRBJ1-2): SQTIHQWPATLVQPVGSPLSLECTVEGTSNPNLYWYRQAAGRGLQLLFYSVGIGQISSEVPQNLSASRPQDRQFILSSKKLLLSDSGFYLCAWAQSYGYTFGSGTRLTVV.

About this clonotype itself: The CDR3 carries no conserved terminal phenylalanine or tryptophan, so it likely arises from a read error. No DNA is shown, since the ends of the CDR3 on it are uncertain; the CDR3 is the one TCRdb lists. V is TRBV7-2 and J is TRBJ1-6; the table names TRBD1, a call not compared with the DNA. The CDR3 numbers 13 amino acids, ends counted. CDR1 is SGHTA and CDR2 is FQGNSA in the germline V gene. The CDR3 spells CASGSDIDCHIHG.

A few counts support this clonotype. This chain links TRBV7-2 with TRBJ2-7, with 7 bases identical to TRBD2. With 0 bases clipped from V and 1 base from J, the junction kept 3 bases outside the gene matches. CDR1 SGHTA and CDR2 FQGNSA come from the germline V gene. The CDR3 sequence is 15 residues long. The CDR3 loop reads CASSLAPSGSYEQYF. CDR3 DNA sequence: TGTGCCAGCAGCTTAGCGCCTAGCGGTTCCTACGAGCAGTACTTC.

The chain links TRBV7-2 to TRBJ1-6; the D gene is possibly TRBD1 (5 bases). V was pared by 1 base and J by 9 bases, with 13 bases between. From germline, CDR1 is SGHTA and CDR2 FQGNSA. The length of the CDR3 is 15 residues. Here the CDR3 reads CASSLERGAISPLHF. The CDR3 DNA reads TGTGCCAGCAGCTTAGAAAGGGGTGCTATTTCACCCCTCCACTTT.

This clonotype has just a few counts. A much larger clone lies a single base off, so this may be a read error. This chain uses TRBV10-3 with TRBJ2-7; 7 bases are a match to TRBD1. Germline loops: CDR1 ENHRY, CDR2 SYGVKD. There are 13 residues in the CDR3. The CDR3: CASLSGTDNEQLF. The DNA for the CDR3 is TGTGCCAGCCTTTCCGGGACAGACAATGAGCAGCTCTTC.

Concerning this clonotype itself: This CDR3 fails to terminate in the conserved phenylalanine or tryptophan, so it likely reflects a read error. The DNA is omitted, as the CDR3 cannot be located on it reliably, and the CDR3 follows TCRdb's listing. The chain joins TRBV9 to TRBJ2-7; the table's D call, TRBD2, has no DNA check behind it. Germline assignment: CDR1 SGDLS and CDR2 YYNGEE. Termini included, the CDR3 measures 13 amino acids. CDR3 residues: CASSVTSVQGGEL.